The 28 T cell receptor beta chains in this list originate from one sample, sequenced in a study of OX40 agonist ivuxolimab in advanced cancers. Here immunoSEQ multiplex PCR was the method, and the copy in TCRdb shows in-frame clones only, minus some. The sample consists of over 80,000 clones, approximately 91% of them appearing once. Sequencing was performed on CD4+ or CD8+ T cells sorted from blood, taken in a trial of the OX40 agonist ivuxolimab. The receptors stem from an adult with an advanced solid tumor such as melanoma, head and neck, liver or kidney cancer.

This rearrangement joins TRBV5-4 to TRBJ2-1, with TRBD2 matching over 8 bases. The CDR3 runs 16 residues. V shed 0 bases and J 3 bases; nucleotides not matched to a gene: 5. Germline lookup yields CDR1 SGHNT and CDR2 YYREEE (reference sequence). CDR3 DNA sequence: TGTGCCAGCAGCTTGGACTCTAGCGGGTTCTACAATGAGCAGTTCTTC. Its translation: CASSLDSSGFYNEQFF.

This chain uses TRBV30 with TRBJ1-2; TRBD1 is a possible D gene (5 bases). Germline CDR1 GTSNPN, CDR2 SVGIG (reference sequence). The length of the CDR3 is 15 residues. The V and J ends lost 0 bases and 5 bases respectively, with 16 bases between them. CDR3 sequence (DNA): TGTGCCTGGAGTGTCCAGGGACTTCCTGGATATGGCTACACCTTC. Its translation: CAWSVQGLPGYGYTF.

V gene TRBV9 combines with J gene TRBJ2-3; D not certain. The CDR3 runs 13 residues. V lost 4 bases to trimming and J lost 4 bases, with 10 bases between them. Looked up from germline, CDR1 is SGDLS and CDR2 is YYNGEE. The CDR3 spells CASSRGRADTQYF. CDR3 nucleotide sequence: TGTGCCAGCAGCCGCGGTCGGGCAGATACGCAGTATTTT.

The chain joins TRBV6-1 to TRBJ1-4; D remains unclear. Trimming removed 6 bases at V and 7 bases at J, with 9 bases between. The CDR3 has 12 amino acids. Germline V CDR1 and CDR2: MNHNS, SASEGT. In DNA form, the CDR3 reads TGTGCCAGCAGAGCGGGAGGTGAAAAACTGTTTTTT. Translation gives CASRAGGEKLFF.

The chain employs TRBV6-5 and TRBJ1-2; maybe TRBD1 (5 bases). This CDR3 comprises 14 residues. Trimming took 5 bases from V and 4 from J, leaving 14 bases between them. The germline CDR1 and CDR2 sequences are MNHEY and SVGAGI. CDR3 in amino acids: CASSRDGAIYGYTF. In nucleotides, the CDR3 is TGTGCCAGCAGTCGGGATGGGGCTATCTATGGCTACACCTTC.

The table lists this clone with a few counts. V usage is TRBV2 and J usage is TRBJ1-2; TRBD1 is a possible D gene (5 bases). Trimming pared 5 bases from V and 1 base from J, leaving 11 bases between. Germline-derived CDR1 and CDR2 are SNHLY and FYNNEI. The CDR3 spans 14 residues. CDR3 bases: TGTGCCAGCAGTACTTGGACACATAACTATGGCTACACCTTC. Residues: CASSTWTHNYGYTF. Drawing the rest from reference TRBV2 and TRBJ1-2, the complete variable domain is EPEVTQTPSHQVTQMGQEVILRCVPISNHLYFYWYRQILGQKVEFLVSFYNNEISEKSEIFDDQFSVERPDGSNFTLKIRSTKLEDSAMYFCASSTWTHNYGYTFGSGTRLTVV.

Here the CDR3 reads CASSKGSNQPQHF. In DNA, the CDR3 is TGTGCCAGCAGCAAGGGGAGCAATCAGCCCCAGCATTTT. This chain uses TRBV6-6 with TRBJ1-5, with D possibly TRBD1 on 5 matching bases. V lost 6 bases and J 1 base, leaving 7 bases between the germline ends. Germline V lookup: CDR1 MNHNY, CDR2 SVGAGI (reference sequence). The CDR3 totals 13 residues.

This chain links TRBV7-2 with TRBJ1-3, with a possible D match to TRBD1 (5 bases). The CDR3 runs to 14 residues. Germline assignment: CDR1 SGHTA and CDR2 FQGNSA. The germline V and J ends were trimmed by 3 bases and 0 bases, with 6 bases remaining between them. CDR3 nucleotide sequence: TGTGCCAGCAGCTTGGACACCTCTGGAAACACCATATATTTT. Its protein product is CASSLDTSGNTIYF. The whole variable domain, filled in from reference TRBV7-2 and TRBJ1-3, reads GAGVSQSPSNKVTEKGKDVELRCDPISGHTALYWYRQSLGQGLEFLIYFQGNSAPDKSGLPSDRFSAERTGGSVSTLTIQRTQQEDSAVYLCASSLDTSGNTIYFGEGSWLTVV.

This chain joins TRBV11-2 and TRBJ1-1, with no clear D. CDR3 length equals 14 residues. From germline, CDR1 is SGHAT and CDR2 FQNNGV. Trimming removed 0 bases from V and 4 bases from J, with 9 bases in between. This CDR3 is CASSLDPGTTEAFF. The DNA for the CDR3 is TGTGCCAGCAGCTTAGATCCTGGAACCACTGAAGCTTTCTTT.

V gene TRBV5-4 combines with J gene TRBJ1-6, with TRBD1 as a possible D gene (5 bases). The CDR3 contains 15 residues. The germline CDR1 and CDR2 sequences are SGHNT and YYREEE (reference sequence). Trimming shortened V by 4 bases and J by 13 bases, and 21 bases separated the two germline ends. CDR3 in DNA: TGTGCCAGCAGCCTGACGGGGACGGGAACCCTCCCCCTCCACTTT. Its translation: CASSLTGTGTLPLHF.

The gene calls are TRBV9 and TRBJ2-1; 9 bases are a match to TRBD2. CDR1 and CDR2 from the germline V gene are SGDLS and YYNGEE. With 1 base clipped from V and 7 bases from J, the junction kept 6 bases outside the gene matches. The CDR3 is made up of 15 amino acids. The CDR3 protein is CASSVRSGRRNEQFF. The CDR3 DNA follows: TGTGCCAGCAGCGTAAGGAGCGGGAGGAGGAATGAGCAGTTCTTC.

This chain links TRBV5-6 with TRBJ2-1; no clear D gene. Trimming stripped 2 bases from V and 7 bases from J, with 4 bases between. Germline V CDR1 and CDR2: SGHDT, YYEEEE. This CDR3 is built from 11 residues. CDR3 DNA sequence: TGTGCCAGCAGCTTTAATAATGAGCAGTTCTTC. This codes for CASSFNNEQFF.

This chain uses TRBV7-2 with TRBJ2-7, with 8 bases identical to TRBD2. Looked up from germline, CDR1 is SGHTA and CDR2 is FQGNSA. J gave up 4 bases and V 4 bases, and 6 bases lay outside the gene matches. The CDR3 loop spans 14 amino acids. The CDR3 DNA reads TGTGCCAGCAGCTCACACCCGGGGGGGTACGAGCAGTACTTC. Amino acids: CASSSHPGGYEQYF.

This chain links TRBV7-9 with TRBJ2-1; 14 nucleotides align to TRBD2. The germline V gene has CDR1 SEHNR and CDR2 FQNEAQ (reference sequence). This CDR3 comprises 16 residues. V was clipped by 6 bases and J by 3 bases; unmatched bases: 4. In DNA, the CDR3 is TGTGCCAGCAGGCAGACTAGCGGGAGGGTCTACAATGAGCAGTTCTTC. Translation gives CASRQTSGRVYNEQFF.

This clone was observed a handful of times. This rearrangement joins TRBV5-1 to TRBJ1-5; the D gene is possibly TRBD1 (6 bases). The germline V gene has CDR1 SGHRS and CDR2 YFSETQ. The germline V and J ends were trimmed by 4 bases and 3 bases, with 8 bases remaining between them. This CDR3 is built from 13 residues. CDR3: CASSRDNNQPQHF. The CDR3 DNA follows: TGCGCCAGCAGCCGGGACAACAATCAGCCCCAGCATTTT.

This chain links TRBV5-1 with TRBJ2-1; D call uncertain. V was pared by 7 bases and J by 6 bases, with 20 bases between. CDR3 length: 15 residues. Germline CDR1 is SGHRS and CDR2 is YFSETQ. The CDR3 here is CASDLEGSRLNEQFF. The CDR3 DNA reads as TGCGCCAGCGACCTCGAAGGGTCCAGACTCAATGAGCAGTTCTTC.

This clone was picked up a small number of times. In DNA, the CDR3 is TGTGCCAGCAGCGAGAGCCCTAGGGGGAGACTGTTTTTT. Translating it yields CASSESPRGRLFF. This chain links TRBV9 with TRBJ1-4, with D possibly matching TRBD1 (6 bases). Germline V gene sequence: CDR1 SGDLS, CDR2 YYNGEE. The CDR3 spans 13 residues. V shed 3 bases and J shed 13 bases, with 16 bases lying between them.

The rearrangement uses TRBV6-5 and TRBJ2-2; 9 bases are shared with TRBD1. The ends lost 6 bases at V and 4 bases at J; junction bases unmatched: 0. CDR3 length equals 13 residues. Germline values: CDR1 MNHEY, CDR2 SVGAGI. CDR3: CASRTGGTGELFF. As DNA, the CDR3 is TGTGCCAGCAGGACAGGGGGCACCGGGGAGCTGTTTTTT.

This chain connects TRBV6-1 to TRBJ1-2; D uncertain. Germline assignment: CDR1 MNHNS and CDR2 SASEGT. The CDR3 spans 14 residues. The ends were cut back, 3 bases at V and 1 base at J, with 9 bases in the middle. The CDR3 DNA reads TGTGCCAGCAGTGAGAGCTGGGTTAACTATGGCTACACCTTC. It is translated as CASSESWVNYGYTF.

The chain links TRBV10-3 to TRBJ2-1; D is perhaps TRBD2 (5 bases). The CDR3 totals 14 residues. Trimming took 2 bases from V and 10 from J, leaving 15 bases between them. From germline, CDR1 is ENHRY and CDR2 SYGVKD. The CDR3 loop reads CAISEPSRPGEQFF. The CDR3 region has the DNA TGTGCCATCAGTGAGCCGTCCCGTCCGGGAGAGCAGTTCTTC.

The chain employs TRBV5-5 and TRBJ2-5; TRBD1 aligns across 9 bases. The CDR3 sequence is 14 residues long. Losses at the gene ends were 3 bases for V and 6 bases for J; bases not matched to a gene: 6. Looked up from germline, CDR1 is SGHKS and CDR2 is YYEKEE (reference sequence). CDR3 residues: CASSWGQGRQTQYF. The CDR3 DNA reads TGTGCCAGCAGCTGGGGACAGGGCAGGCAGACCCAGTACTTC. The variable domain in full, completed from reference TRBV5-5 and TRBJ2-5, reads DAGVTQSPTHLIKTRGQQVTLRCSPISGHKSVSWYQQVLGQGPQFIFQYYEKEERGRGNFPDRFSARQFPNYSSELNVNALLLGDSALYLCASSWGQGRQTQYFGPGTRLLVL.

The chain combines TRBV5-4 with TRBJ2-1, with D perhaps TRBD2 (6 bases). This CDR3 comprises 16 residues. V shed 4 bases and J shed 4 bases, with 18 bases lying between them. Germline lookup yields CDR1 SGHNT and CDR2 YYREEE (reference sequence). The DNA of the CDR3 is TGTGCCAGCAGCCCCCGGAACCAGCGGGTATACAATGAGCAGTTCTTC. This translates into CASSPRNQRVYNEQFF.

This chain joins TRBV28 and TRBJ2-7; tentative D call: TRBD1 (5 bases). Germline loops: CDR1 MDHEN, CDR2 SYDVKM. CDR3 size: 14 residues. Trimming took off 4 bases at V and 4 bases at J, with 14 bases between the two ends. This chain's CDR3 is CASSSPGIRYEQYF. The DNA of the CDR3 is TGTGCCAGCAGTTCTCCAGGGATACGTTACGAGCAGTACTTC.

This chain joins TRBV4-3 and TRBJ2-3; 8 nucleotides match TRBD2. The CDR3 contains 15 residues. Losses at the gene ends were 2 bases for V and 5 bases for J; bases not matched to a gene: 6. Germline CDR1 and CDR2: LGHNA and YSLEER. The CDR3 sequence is CASSQRWLAGDTQYF. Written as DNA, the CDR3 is TGCGCCAGCAGCCAAAGGTGGCTAGCGGGAGATACGCAGTATTTT.

CDR3 protein: CASSRNEGTEAFF. CDR3 sequence (DNA): TGTGCCAGCAGCCGAAACGAAGGCACTGAAGCTTTCTTT. The chain has TRBV7-3 and TRBJ1-1, with no clear D. V lost 5 bases and J 4 bases, leaving 11 bases between the germline ends. This CDR3 has 13 residues. CDR1 is SGHTA and CDR2 is FQGTGA in the germline V gene.

For the CDR3, the DNA is TGTGCCAGCGGACGTGGGGGGAACACTGAAGCTTTCTTT. Its translation: CASGRGGNTEAFF. This rearrangement joins TRBV7-8 to TRBJ1-1, with a possible D match to TRBD1 (5 bases). Germline CDR1 is SGHVS and CDR2 is FQNEAQ. CDR3 length: 13 amino acids. Trimming took off 8 bases at V and 1 base at J, with 11 bases between the two ends. The whole variable domain, filled in from reference TRBV7-8 and TRBJ1-1, reads GAGVSQSPRYKVAKRGQDVALRCDPISGHVSLFWYQQALGQGPEFLTYFQNEAQLDKSGLPSDRFFAERPEGSVSTLKIQRTQQEDSAVYLCASGRGGNTEAFFGQGTRLTVV.

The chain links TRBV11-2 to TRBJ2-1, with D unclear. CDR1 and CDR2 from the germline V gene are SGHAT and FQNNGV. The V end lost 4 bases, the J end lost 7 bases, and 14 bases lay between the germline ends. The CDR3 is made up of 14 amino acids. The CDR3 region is CASSSLVAQNEQFF. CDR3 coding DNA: TGTGCCAGCAGCTCGTTAGTGGCCCAAAATGAGCAGTTCTTC.

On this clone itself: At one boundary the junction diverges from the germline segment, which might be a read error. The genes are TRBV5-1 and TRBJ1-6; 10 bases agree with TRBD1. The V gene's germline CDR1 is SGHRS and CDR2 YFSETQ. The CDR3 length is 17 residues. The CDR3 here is CASTLGPGQGTQSPLHF. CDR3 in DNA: TGCGCCAGCACCTTGGGGCCGGGACAGGGGACACAGTCACCCCTCCACTTT.